The rows below give T cell receptor beta chains drawn from one sample of a study of CD8 T cells in Susac syndrome. Using its own MiXCR run on the immunoSEQ multiplex PCR reads, TCRdb lists one record per CDR3 protein. The table includes some 300,000 distinct CDR3 sequences, roughly 90% detected once. Sequenced: CD8+ T cells from PBMCs. Receptor source: a human donor with multiple sclerosis. CDR3s include the opening cysteine and the closing phenylalanine or tryptophan. The D gene is left open where the match is weak. Part of the rows lack a size; the others show once, few, many or a class for expanded clones.

d_call	v_call	clone_size	j_call	cdr3_nt	cdr3_aa
TRBD2	TRBV6-5	-	TRBJ2-1	TGTGCCAGCAGCCGGGGACTAGCGGACCAGTTCTTC	CASSRGLADQFF
TRBD2	TRBV20-1	-	TRBJ2-1	TGCAGTGCTAGAGGCACTTACGGAGGATCTAGCGGGGCATGGTATGAGCAGTTCTTC	CSARGTYGGSSGAWYEQFF
-	TRBV25-1	-	TRBJ2-5	TGTGCCAGCAGTGAAACCCTCGCACGGGGGGGACAGGAGACCCAGTACTTC	CASSETLARGGQETQYF
-	TRBV6-5	-	TRBJ1-2	TGTGCCAGCAGCTCGGAGGGTGGCTACACCTTC	CASSSEGGYTF
-	TRBV27	few	TRBJ2-7	TGTGCCAGCAGTTTCTCTCCTCAGGGACTCGTCGAGCAGTACTTC	CASSFSPQGLVEQYF
-	TRBV5-4	few	TRBJ1-2	TGTGCCAGCAGCTTGGAAATGCGGGGCTACACCTTC	CASSLEMRGYTF
-	TRBV2	-	TRBJ1-3	TGTGCCAGCCCTGGCTCTGGAAACACCATATATTTT	CASPGSGNTIYF
-	TRBV11-1	-	TRBJ2-5	TGTGCCAGCAGCTTGGGGGACACCAAGTACCAAGAGACCCAGTACTTC	CASSLGDTKYQETQYF
-	TRBV29-1	-	TRBJ2-1	TGCAGCGTTGTGTCGCCGAGCTCCTACAATGAGCAGTTCTTC	CSVVSPSSYNEQFF
-	TRBV7-8	-	TRBJ2-2	TGTGCCAGCAGCTTTAGGTTGGGCAACACCGGGGAGCTGTTTTTT	CASSFRLGNTGELFF
TRBD1	TRBV25-1	-	TRBJ1-5	TGTGCCAGCAGTACAGGGGCTGGACAGCCCCAGCATTTT	CASSTGAGQPQHF
-	TRBV4-3	-	TRBJ1-1	TGCGCCAGCAGCCAAACAGGGATGAACACTGAAGCTTTCTTT	CASSQTGMNTEAFF
-	TRBV16	-	TRBJ1-2	TGTGCCAGCAGCCAGGGGGACTATGGCTACACCTTC	CASSQGDYGYTF
TRBD2	TRBV7-8	-	TRBJ2-2	TGTGCCAGCAGGATGGGACTAGCGGGAGGTTCAGGCGCCGGGGAGCTGTTTTTT	CASRMGLAGGSGAGELFF
TRBD1	TRBV7-9	-	TRBJ1-2	TGTGCCAGCAGCCTGGCTGGGACAGGGAGTGGCTACACCTTC	CASSLAGTGSGYTF
-	TRBV6-5	-	TRBJ1-2	TGTGCCAGCAGTTACTCGAGTGGTACAGGGTCTTATGGCTACACCTTC	CASSYSSGTGSYGYTF
-	TRBV10-2	-	TRBJ1-2	TGCGGAAGAGGGGGTGGCTACACCTTC	CGRGGGYTF
-	TRBV23-1	once	TRBJ1-1	TGCGCCAGCAGTCAGGCAGGGTTAGGGGTCCCTGAAGCTTTCTTT	CASSQAGLGVPEAFF
-	TRBV25-1	-	TRBJ1-4	TGTGCCAGCAGTGAAACGGGGTCGTATGAAAAACTGTTTTTT	CASSETGSYEKLFF
-	TRBV20-1	-	TRBJ2-2	TGCAGTGCTAGAGGAGGGGGCGGGGAGCTGTTTTTT	CSARGGGGELFF
-	TRBV3-1	-	TRBJ2-7	TGTGCCAGCAGCCAAGGGTCCAGGGACTACGAGCAGTACTTC	CASSQGSRDYEQYF
-	TRBV4-1	-	TRBJ2-7	TGCGCCAGCAGCCAAGTATCCGGCGGGAACTACGAGCAGTACTTC	CASSQVSGGNYEQYF
TRBD1	TRBV20-1	-	TRBJ2-4	TGCAGTGCTAGTGAGGGGGCACAAGGGATTATCGTCCAGTACTTC	CSASEGAQGIIVQYF
-	TRBV18	-	TRBJ1-1	TGTGCCAGCTCACCGCCGGGACGGCGGGGGAGCACTGAAGCTTTCTTT	CASSPPGRRGSTEAFF
-	TRBV18	-	TRBJ1-1	TGTGCCAGCTCACCACGGCTGGGGGAGGTGAACACTGAAGCTTTCTTT	CASSPRLGEVNTEAFF
-	TRBV4-3	-	TRBJ2-7	TGCGCCAGCAGCCAAGAAGGGGGGTTTACCTACGAGCAGTACTTC	CASSQEGGFTYEQYF
-	TRBV7-2	-	TRBJ2-1	TGTGCCAGCAGCCCAATTATTAGCGGAGGGGGGATATACAATGAGCAGTTCTTC	CASSPIISGGGIYNEQFF
-	TRBV27	few	TRBJ2-7	TGTGCCAGCAGTTTAAACGGCGAGCAGTACTTC	CASSLNGEQYF
-	TRBV28	-	TRBJ2-7	TGTGCCAGCAGTTTTCGGGGCCCTTCCCGCTACGAGCAGTACTTC	CASSFRGPSRYEQYF
-	TRBV7-9	-	TRBJ2-3	TGTGCCACCAACCCACAGGGAAGTTTAACAGATACGCAGTATTTT	CATNPQGSLTDTQYF
TRBD2	TRBV7-9	-	TRBJ2-1	TGTGCCAGCAGCCCACCACTAGCGGACCCGAGCAATGAGCAGTTCTTC	CASSPPLADPSNEQFF
-	TRBV7-7	-	TRBJ1-1	TGTGCTAGCAGCTTTGGTACGACTGAAGCTTTCTTT	CASSFGTTEAFF
-	TRBV21-1	-	TRBJ2-2	TGTGCCAGCAGCAAAGTCCCCGGTAGCGGCCGATCCCCTAGAAATACCGGGGAGCTGTTTTTT	CASSKVPGSGRSPRNTGELFF
-	TRBV27	-	TRBJ1-5	TGTGCCAGCGGGAATCAGCCCCAGCATTTT	CASGNQPQHF
-	TRBV29-1	-	TRBJ2-7	TGCAGCGTTGACTTTCCAGGCTCCTACGAGCAGTACTTC	CSVDFPGSYEQYF
TRBD1	TRBV6-5	-	TRBJ1-2	TGTGCCAGCAGTTACTCGAGGACCGGAGGGGGCTCTGGCTACACCTTC	CASSYSRTGGGSGYTF
TRBD2	TRBV14	-	TRBJ2-3	TGTGCCAGCAGCCACACTAGCGGGAGGACTCTAAGCACAGATACGCAGTATTTT	CASSHTSGRTLSTDTQYF
-	TRBV2	-	TRBJ1-5	TGTGCCAGCAGTGCTGAAAATAGCAATCAGCCCCAGCATTTT	CASSAENSNQPQHF
TRBD1	TRBV12-3/TRBV12-4	-	TRBJ2-7	TGTGCCAGCACCCCGGGACAGGGGTTGACCTACGAGCAGTACTTC	CASTPGQGLTYEQYF
TRBD1	TRBV7-9	-	TRBJ2-1	TGTGCCAGCAGCTCTACGGGACAGGGTGACAATGAGCAGTTCTTC	CASSSTGQGDNEQFF
TRBD2	TRBV4-1	-	TRBJ2-1	TGCGCCAGCAGCCAATCCCCTGGCGGGAGGTGGAATGAGCAGTTCTTC	CASSQSPGGRWNEQFF
-	TRBV27	-	TRBJ2-5	TGTGCCAGCAGTTTATATTACAGGGCCGAGACCCAGTACTTC	CASSLYYRAETQYF
TRBD1	TRBV28	-	TRBJ2-2	TGTGCCAGCAGCCTAGGACAGGGATCCTCGAACACCGGGGAGCTGTTTTTT	CASSLGQGSSNTGELFF
-	TRBV11-2	-	TRBJ2-7	TGTGCCAGCAGCCCACTCTCGACTTACGAGCAGTACTTC	CASSPLSTYEQYF
-	TRBV5-4	-	TRBJ1-1	TGTGCCAGCAGGGACAGAGTTGGGACTGAAGCTTTCTTT	CASRDRVGTEAFF
-	TRBV20-1	-	TRBJ1-6	TGCAGTTGCCTTGGGGAAGAGAATTCACCCCTCCACTTT	CSCLGEENSPLHF
-	TRBV4-1	few	TRBJ1-3	TGCGCCAGCAGCCAGCCTCCAGGGATTACTCTGGAAACCGGAAACACCATATATTTT	CASSQPPGITLETGNTIYF
TRBD1	TRBV20-1	-	TRBJ2-7	TGCAGTGCTTGCCCCAGGGGGTCACCCGCCTACGAGCAGTACTTC	CSACPRGSPAYEQYF
-	TRBV9	-	TRBJ2-2	TGTGCCAGCAGCGTAAGCGGGAACACCGGGGAGCTGTTTTTT	CASSVSGNTGELFF
-	TRBV27	-	TRBJ2-3	TGTGCCAGCAAGGGTAGCACAGATACGCAGTATTTT	CASKGSTDTQYF
-	TRBV12-5	-	TRBJ1-1	TGTGCTAGTGGTTTGGGGGAGGGGTTGGTTACTGAAGCTTTCTTT	CASGLGEGLVTEAFF
-	TRBV12-3/TRBV12-4	-	TRBJ2-7	TGTGCCAGCGGAATAGGGTACGAGCAGTACTTC	CASGIGYEQYF
-	TRBV6-4	-	TRBJ2-3	TGTGCCAGCAGTGACCCTGAGGGGAGACCCGGGACAGATACGCAGTATTTT	CASSDPEGRPGTDTQYF
TRBD2	TRBV12-3/TRBV12-4	-	TRBJ2-1	TGTGCCAGCAGTCCGCTTGGCGGGGGGGCCAATGAGCAGTTCTTC	CASSPLGGGANEQFF
-	TRBV27	-	TRBJ2-1	TGTGCCAGCAGTTTAACCCGACGGAATGAGCAGTTCTTC	CASSLTRRNEQFF
TRBD1	TRBV29-1	-	TRBJ2-7	TGCAGCGTTGAGGGACAGGGGGACCTCGAGCAGTACTTC	CSVEGQGDLEQYF
-	TRBV27	once	TRBJ2-5	TGTGCCAGCAGCCTTATCGCCGTGGGGGAGACCCAGTACTTC	CASSLIAVGETQYF
-	TRBV7-3	-	TRBJ1-2	TGTGCCAGCAGCTTAAAACCAGGCGATGGCTACACCTTC	CASSLKPGDGYTF